This is a list of T cell receptor beta chains from one sample in a study of CD8 T cells in ankylosing spondylitis. TCRdb called the 5' RACE reads again in MiXCR, with one record for every CDR3 protein. The table shows under 850,000 distinct CDR3 sequences, with around 20% occurring only once. The material sequenced was blood, either unsorted or a sorted T cell fraction (not recorded which). These receptor sequences come from a male donor with ankylosing spondylitis. CDR3s include the opening cysteine and the closing phenylalanine or tryptophan. D genes are given only for firm matches. Some rows have no size entry. The others give once, few or many, or a class for an expanded clone.

>TRBJ2-7|.|TRBV28|.
TGTGCCAGCAGAGCCTATGGGAGCTCCTACGAGCAGTACTTC
CASRAYGSSYEQYF
>TRBJ2-7|.|TRBV4-2|TRBD2
TGTGCCAGCAGCCAAGATTTAGGTGGGACTAGTTTTGCCCTTCCCCACTTC
CASSQDLGGTSFALPHF
>TRBJ1-6|.|TRBV5-1|.
TGCGCCAGCAGCTTGGACAGTTTGCGATCACCCCTCCACTTT
CASSLDSLRSPLHF
>TRBJ2-7|few|TRBV2|TRBD2
TGTGCCAGCAGTGAGGGAGGGCTGAACCCCTACGAGCAGTACTTC
CASSEGGLNPYEQYF
>TRBJ1-1|.|TRBV3-1|TRBD1
TGTGCCAGCAGCCAAGGGGACAGGGTCACTGAAGCTTTCTTT
CASSQGDRVTEAFF
>TRBJ1-1|.|TRBV5-6|TRBD1
TGTGCCAGCAGCGGAACGGGACAGGGTGGCACTGAAGCTTTCTTT
CASSGTGQGGTEAFF
>TRBJ2-1|many|TRBV12-3/TRBV12-4|TRBD2
TGTGCCAGCAAAATCCGCGGGGGTGAGCAGTTCTTC
CASKIRGGEQFF
>TRBJ2-1|many|TRBV24-1|.
TGTGCCACCAGTGAAAGTGGTGAGCAGTTCTTC
CATSESGEQFF
>TRBJ1-1|.|TRBV12-3/TRBV12-4|.
TGTGCCAGCCAAAAAGGATTTCTTGAAGCTTTCTTT
CASQKGFLEAFF
>TRBJ2-7|.|TRBV20-1|TRBD1
TGCAGTGCTGAGGGGGCTGTGGGCTACGAGCAGTACTTC
CSAEGAVGYEQYF
>TRBJ2-7|few|TRBV20-1|TRBD2
TGCAGTGCTAGAAAGGCTAGCGGGCCCTTTGACGAGCAGTACTTC
CSARKASGPFDEQYF
>TRBJ2-1|few|TRBV11-2|TRBD2
TGTGCCAGCAGACCTACTAGCGGCAAAAACAATGAGCAGTTCTTC
CASRPTSGKNNEQFF
>TRBJ2-7|.|TRBV20-1|TRBD2
TGCAGTGCTTATAGTCCGGGACTAGCGAGGGAGCAGTACTTC
CSAYSPGLAREQYF
>TRBJ1-1|few|TRBV2|.
TGTGCCAGCAGCCGAGGACAAGCTATGAACACTGAAGCTTTCTTT
CASSRGQAMNTEAFF
>TRBJ2-5|few|TRBV7-3|TRBD2
TGTGCCAGCAGCTTAGGGCTAGCGGGAAGCGAGACCCAGTACTTC
CASSLGLAGSETQYF
>TRBJ2-1|.|TRBV20-1|.
TGCAGTGCCCGAGCCAGGGCGGTCAATGAGCAGTTCTTC
CSARARAVNEQFF
>TRBJ2-7|many|TRBV5-1|TRBD2
TGCGCCAGCAGCTTAGGACTAGCGGAGACCTACGAGCAGTACTTC
CASSLGLAETYEQYF
>TRBJ2-1|.|TRBV18|.
TGTGCCAGCTCACACATTACAGGCGGTGGTTCCAATGAGCAGTTCTTC
CASSHITGGGSNEQFF
>TRBJ1-1|few|TRBV20-1|.
TGCAGTGCTAGATTTCCGGAACAAGAGAACACTGAAGCTTTCTTT
CSARFPEQENTEAFF
>TRBJ2-1|few|TRBV4-3|.
TGCGCCAGCAGCCAAGTCCTCGCTAGCGTAAATGAGCAGTTCTTC
CASSQVLASVNEQFF
>TRBJ2-3|many|TRBV5-1|TRBD2
TGCGCCAGCAGCCCCCCGGGGACTAGCGGGTCCGATACGCAGTATTTT
CASSPPGTSGSDTQYF
>TRBJ2-3|once|TRBV29-1|.
TGCAGCGTTGATGCTAGTCGGCCCATAGGGGATACGCAGTATTTT
CSVDASRPIGDTQYF
>TRBJ2-5|few|TRBV20-1|TRBD2
TGCAGTGCCACGACTGGCGGGAGGCAAGAGACCCAGTACTTC
CSATTGGRQETQYF
>TRBJ1-2|.|TRBV6-5|TRBD1
TGTGCCAGCAGTTACCAGGGACAGTATGACTATGGCTACACCTTC
CASSYQGQYDYGYTF
>TRBJ1-1|many|TRBV20-1|.
TGCAGTGCTAGAGATACAGCGGAAGCTTTCTTT
CSARDTAEAFF
>TRBJ2-3|once|TRBV30|.
TGTGCCTGGACAGGGGTAGGAGATACGCAGTATTTT
CAWTGVGDTQYF
>TRBJ2-3|few|TRBV2|TRBD2
TGTGCCAGCAGTGAAGGGCGACTAGCGGGGGGCGGAGATACGCAGTATTTT
CASSEGRLAGGGDTQYF
>TRBJ2-7|.|TRBV2|TRBD2
TGTGCCAGCAGTGAAGTACTAGCGGGAGGCCCCTACGAGCAGTACTTC
CASSEVLAGGPYEQYF
>TRBJ2-5|few|TRBV11-2|.
TGTGCCAGCAGCTTCAGTTGGCAAAGCAAAACCCACCAAGAGACCCAGTACTTC
CASSFSWQSKTHQETQYF
>TRBJ2-1|.|TRBV4-1|.
TGCGCCAGCAGCCAAGGAGGTGGGCAAACGACTTTGGGGTATGAGCAGTTCTTC
CASSQGGGQTTLGYEQFF
>TRBJ2-5|.|TRBV29-1|.
TGCAGCGTTGAAGATACGAGGGGAGAGACCCAGTACTTC
CSVEDTRGETQYF
>TRBJ2-7|.|TRBV5-6|.
TGTGCCAGCAGCTTGGGCGGGTACCGACTTGAGCAGTACTTC
CASSLGGYRLEQYF
>TRBJ2-6|few|TRBV27|.
TGTGCCAGCAGTTTATTACCTGGACTCCAGCCACAGCTGTCTGGGGCCAACGTCCTGACTTTC
CASSLLPGLQPQLSGANVLTF
>TRBJ2-1|.|TRBV6-5|.
TGTGCCAGCAGACAGGGAAACAATGAGCAGTTCTTC
CASRQGNNEQFF
>TRBJ2-3|few|TRBV7-2|.
TGTGCCAGCAGCCCGGACTACCTAACAGATACGCAGTATTTT
CASSPDYLTDTQYF
>TRBJ1-1|.|TRBV11-2|.
TGTGCCAGCAGCTTCGGACAACAAGCTTTCTTT
CASSFGQQAFF
>TRBJ1-4|few|TRBV6-1|.
TGTGCCAGCAGTGAGCATACAATCCGCTGGGGTAATGAAAAACTGTTTTTT
CASSEHTIRWGNEKLFF
>TRBJ2-7|.|TRBV19|TRBD2
TGTGCCATCACTAGCGGGAGAACCTACGAGCAGTACTTC
CAITSGRTYEQYF
>TRBJ2-5|few|TRBV11-3|.
TGTGCCAGCAGCTTAGGAGGGGGGGGGCCCCTAGAGACCCAGTACTTC
CASSLGGGGPLETQYF
>TRBJ2-7|few|TRBV7-2|TRBD1
TGTGCCAGCAGCTTAGCGGGGACAGCTCCTTACGAGCAGTACTTC
CASSLAGTAPYEQYF
>TRBJ2-7|.|TRBV3-1|.
TGTGCCAGCAGCCAGGGTTGGAGGAACGAGCAGTACTTC
CASSQGWRNEQYF